These 10 T cell receptor beta chains were sequenced from one sample in a study of blood T cells in healthy people across ages. A second PCR of 7 to 11 cycles used a sample-barcoded 5' primer and a J-beta primer mix. TCRdb redid the calling of the 5' RACE reads with MiXCR, one entry per CDR3 protein. The sample consists of about 780,000 distinct CDR3 sequences, 35% to 50% of them appearing once. Specimen: blood. All receptors derive from a man older than 75 in good health.

This chain uses TRBV28 with TRBJ2-5; 12 bases are a match to TRBD2. CDR1 is MDHEN and CDR2 is SYDVKM in the germline V gene. The CDR3 covers 15 residues. After removal of 5 bases from V and 5 bases from J, the junction contained 6 bases not matched to a gene. The CDR3 is CASSPPLAGGETQYF. The CDR3 nucleotides are TGTGCCAGCAGTCCGCCCCTAGCGGGAGGGGAGACCCAGTACTTC.

The chain carries TRBV2 and TRBJ1-1, with TRBD1 matching over 10 bases. From germline, CDR1 is SNHLY and CDR2 FYNNEI. J was trimmed by 5 bases and V by 3 bases; bases with no gene match: 0. The CDR3 loop spans 13 amino acids. The CDR3 region is CASSEGQGTEAFF. Here the CDR3 DNA reads TGTGCCAGCAGTGAGGGACAGGGGACTGAAGCTTTCTTT.

The chain has TRBV5-1 and TRBJ2-7; 10 nucleotides line up with TRBD2. Losses at the gene ends were 0 bases for V and 6 bases for J; bases not matched to a gene: 6. This CDR3 has 15 amino acids. Germline loops: CDR1 SGHRS, CDR2 YFSETQ. DNA of the CDR3: TGCGCCAGCAGCTTGGAGCTAGCGGGAGTTTCCGAGCAGTACTTC. This encodes CASSLELAGVSEQYF.

This clonotype was counted a few times. The rearrangement joins TRBV5-6 to TRBJ2-3; TRBD1 might be the D (5 bases). The CDR3 contains 14 residues. From germline, CDR1 is SGHDT and CDR2 YYEEEE. Trimming stripped 3 bases from V and 2 bases from J, with 10 bases between. CDR3 DNA: TGTGCCAGCAGCTCGACAGTATTCACAGATACGCAGTATTTT. Protein: CASSSTVFTDTQYF.

As for this clonotype: A much larger clone lies one base from this, so it may be a read error. The V and J genes are TRBV7-2 and TRBJ2-3, with a possible D match to TRBD1 (6 bases). Germline V gene data show CDR1 as SGHTA and CDR2 as FQGNSA. Trimming removed 5 bases from V and 4 bases from J, with 10 bases in between. The CDR3 has 13 amino acids. DNA of the CDR3: TGTGCCAGCAGCGTGGGGGCCCCAGATACGCAGTATTTT. Protein product: CASSVGAPDTQYF.

The sample holds a few counts of this clonotype. V and J are TRBV20-1 and TRBJ1-5, with a possible D match to TRBD1 (5 bases). The germline V and J ends were trimmed by 5 bases and 5 bases, with 16 bases remaining between them. The germline CDR1 and CDR2 sequences are DFQATT and SNEGSKA (reference sequence). This CDR3 region has 14 residues. The chain's CDR3 is CSAAHPGGYQPQHF. The CDR3 DNA is TGCAGTGCTGCCCACCCCGGGGGGTATCAGCCCCAGCATTTT.

The count of this clonotype is one. This chain joins TRBV20-1 and TRBJ2-1; D unresolved. CDR1 is DFQATT, CDR2 SNEGSKA, per germline (reference sequence). The V end was cut by 5 bases, the J end by 0 bases, with 17 bases between. The length of the CDR3 is 16 residues. The CDR3 DNA is TGCAGTGCTTCCTACCCCGAGACCAGCTCCTACAATGAGCAGTTCTTC. Translating it yields CSASYPETSSYNEQFF.

A few counts support this clonotype. In nucleotides, the CDR3 is TGTGCCAGTAGTATCACCGGGGGGGGAGAGACCCAGTACTTC. It yields the protein CASSITGGGETQYF. The chain is built from TRBV19 and TRBJ2-5; the match to TRBD2 covers 8 bases. The germline V gene has CDR1 LNHDA and CDR2 SQIVND (reference sequence). Trimming removed 3 bases from V and 4 bases from J; junction bases left unmatched: 4. CDR3 length: 14 residues.

The CDR3 region is CASSSQTGGLRGNEQFF. CDR3 coding DNA: TGTGCCAGCAGCTCGCAGACAGGGGGGCTTCGCGGCAATGAGCAGTTCTTC. The V gene is TRBV7-2, the J gene TRBJ2-1; 9 bases match TRBD1. The CDR3 is made up of 17 amino acids. CDR1 is SGHTA, CDR2 FQGNSA, per germline. V trimming: 4 bases; J trimming: 6 bases; junction bases outside the gene matches: 13.

This rearrangement joins TRBV6-5 to TRBJ2-7, with D tentatively TRBD2 (5 bases). The CDR3 covers 15 residues. CDR1 is MNHEY and CDR2 is SVGAGI in the germline V gene. The V gene lost 0 bases and the J gene lost 6 bases, with 15 bases spanning the gap. The CDR3 DNA reads as TGTGCCAGCAGTTACTCTAGAGTCGGAGGAAGCGAGCAGTACTTC. Amino acid sequence: CASSYSRVGGSEQYF.